One and the same sample provided the 8 T cell receptor beta chains below, sequenced in a study of OX40 agonist ivuxolimab in advanced cancers. Produced via immunoSEQ multiplex PCR; TCRdb's table is partial and in-frame only. The sample records some 78,000 clones, around 83% being singletons. The sequenced sample was CD4+ or CD8+ T cells sorted from blood, obtained in a trial of the OX40 agonist ivuxolimab. The receptors shown here come from an adult with an advanced solid tumor such as melanoma, head and neck, liver or kidney cancer.

The table lists this clone with a count of one. The chain joins TRBV19 to TRBJ2-5; D not certain. CDR3 size: 10 residues. V was pared by 8 bases and J by 5 bases, with 6 bases between. CDR1 is LNHDA and CDR2 is SQIVND in the germline V gene (reference sequence). CDR3: CASPGETQYF. In nucleotides, the CDR3 is TGTGCCAGTCCTGGGGAGACCCAGTACTTC.

The V and J genes are TRBV10-1 and TRBJ2-2; 9 nucleotides align to TRBD2. Unmatched junction bases numbered 11, after V lost 6 bases and J lost 3 bases. CDR1 and CDR2 from the germline V gene are WNHNN and SYGVQD (reference sequence). The CDR3 covers 17 residues. This chain's CDR3 is CASRIVGSGSYTGELFF. In DNA form, the CDR3 reads TGCGCCAGCAGGATTGTGGGTAGCGGGAGTTACACCGGGGAGCTGTTTTTT.

V and J are TRBV9 and TRBJ2-2; 8 nucleotides match TRBD2. V shed 4 bases and J 4 bases; nucleotides not matched to a gene: 6. This CDR3 is 15 amino acids long. In germline, CDR1 is SGDLS, CDR2 YYNGEE. The CDR3 nucleotides are TGTGCCAGCAGCCCAAGGACTAGCCCCACCGGGGAGCTGTTTTTT. This gives the protein CASSPRTSPTGELFF.

This clone was observed a handful of times. This chain uses TRBV2 with TRBJ1-1, with D unclear. Trimming took 6 bases from V and 3 from J, leaving 8 bases between them. The CDR3 has 12 amino acids. The V gene's germline CDR1 is SNHLY and CDR2 FYNNEI. The CDR3 DNA reads TGTGCCAGCAGGGGCGCCGACACTGAAGCTTTCTTT. Protein product: CASRGADTEAFF.

This chain uses TRBV5-1 with TRBJ1-1; D is unresolved. Germline V gene data show CDR1 as SGHRS and CDR2 as YFSETQ. The CDR3 runs 11 residues. V lost 5 bases and J 7 bases, leaving 9 bases between the germline ends. In nucleotides, the CDR3 is TGCGCCAGCAGTTACGGTTATGAAGCTTTCTTT. Protein: CASSYGYEAFF.

V gene TRBV5-1 combines with J gene TRBJ2-5, with 9 bases that match TRBD2. V dropped 6 bases and J dropped 3; count of bases not matched to a gene: 3. The V gene's germline CDR1 is SGHRS and CDR2 YFSETQ. The CDR3 totals 13 residues. The CDR3 DNA reads as TGCGCCAGCAAGGAGCGGGGGGAAGAGACCCAGTACTTC. Translated, it gives CASKERGEETQYF.

The chain carries TRBV29-1 and TRBJ2-2; D is perhaps TRBD1 (5 bases). V gave up 5 bases and J gave up 2 bases, with 12 bases separating them. Germline V gives CDR1 SQVTM, CDR2 ANQGSEA. The CDR3 is made up of 14 amino acids. The CDR3 DNA reads TGCAGCGTTCTAGGCAGGGCCAACACCGGGGAGCTGTTTTTT. Translated: CSVLGRANTGELFF.

V and J are TRBV19 and TRBJ1-2, with TRBD1 identical over 12 bases. Germline CDR1 reads LNHDA; CDR2 reads SQIVND (reference sequence). V gave up 6 bases and J gave up 7 bases; unmatched junction bases: 6. The CDR3 extends over 14 amino acids. CDR3 region: CASRGQGASPGYTF. The CDR3 nucleotides are TGTGCCAGTAGGGGACAGGGGGCCTCTCCTGGCTACACCTTC.